Here is one T cell receptor (beta chain) with its context. Its specificity is not known. The CDR3 consists of 14 residues. The germline gives CDR1 MNHEY, CDR2 SVGAGI. The V gene lost 2 bases and the J gene lost 3 bases, with 8 bases spanning the gap. This specimen comes from a study of shared clonotypes between healthy human individuals. General study findings and limits: Relative to memory subsets, naive subsets generally showed larger estimated richness.

Only in-frame clones appear in the TCRdb table, and some are missing; sequencing was by immunoSEQ multiplex PCR. The profile shows roughly 2 million clones, approximately 94% of them singletons. It was CD45RO-negative cells, positively selected for CCR7, that made up naive CD8 cells, with terminally differentiated effector memory CD45RA+ cells excluded. This sequence originates from a young man in good health. The sequenced sample consisted of naive CD8+ T cells sorted from blood. The chain recombines TRBV6-5 with TRBJ2-1, with TRBD1 as a possible D gene (6 bases). The CDR3 region is CASSYGTNYNEQFF. The CDR3 DNA follows: TGTGCCAGCAGTTACGGGACAAACTACAATGAGCAGTTCTTC.